This T cell receptor beta chain was found in a study of T-cell memory formation after mild COVID-19. About the study: Each donor largely had its own TCR clusters.

As for this clonotype: Its target is unknown.

Findings of the study overall: Pre-infection memory showed some responding clones, and this suggested that cross-reactive memory joined.

The authors produced TCR alpha and TCR beta cDNA libraries with sample barcodes and UMIs by 5'RACE using constant-segment primers. In TCRdb, the 5' RACE reads were re-called with MiXCR into one record per CDR3 protein. The table shows 25,000 to 35,000 distinct CDR3 sequences, with about 7.4% occurring only once. The CDR3 has 12 amino acids. V lost 6 bases, J lost 8 bases, and 11 bases lay in between. The specimen sequenced was PBMCs or a T cell subset sorted from them (not recorded which). The chain is built from TRBV12-3 or TRBV12-4 and TRBJ1-5, with D tentatively TRBD1 (5 bases). The clonotype originates from an adult woman who had mild COVID-19 (a few samples of this study predate the infection). Cell type and time point are not known. The CDR3 bases are TGTGCCAGCAGCGAGGGGCGGGAGCCCCAGCATTTT. This sequence encodes CASSEGREPQHF.